This T cell receptor beta chain emerged from a study of blood T cell repertoires in COVID-19. For the study at large: The samples span acute and convalescent COVID-19 from the United States, Italy and Spain. The analysed material was cDNA or gDNA that came from T cells, B-cell-depleted T cells, or PBMCs.

Participants' reported clinical history set cohort assignment. In Cohort 3, a recovered donor had either two negative PCRs, clearance, or symptom resolution. The method was immunoSEQ multiplex PCR; TCRdb's version includes in-frame clones alone and lacks a portion of them. The repertoire has 380,000 or so clones, over 75% of them found once; the top ten carry around 1.3%. This receptor was identified in a man between 25 and 39 years old who had recovered from COVID-19. The source material was PBMCs or T cells enriched from blood (not recorded which).

CDR3: CASSGDSSTDTQYF. CDR3 DNA: TGTGCCAGCAGTGGGGACTCCAGCACAGATACGCAGTATTTT. V is TRBV2 and J is TRBJ2-3, with D possibly being TRBD2 (6 bases). In germline, CDR1 is SNHLY, CDR2 FYNNEI. The ends were cut back, 4 bases at V and 0 bases at J, with 8 bases in the middle. This CDR3 region has 14 residues.